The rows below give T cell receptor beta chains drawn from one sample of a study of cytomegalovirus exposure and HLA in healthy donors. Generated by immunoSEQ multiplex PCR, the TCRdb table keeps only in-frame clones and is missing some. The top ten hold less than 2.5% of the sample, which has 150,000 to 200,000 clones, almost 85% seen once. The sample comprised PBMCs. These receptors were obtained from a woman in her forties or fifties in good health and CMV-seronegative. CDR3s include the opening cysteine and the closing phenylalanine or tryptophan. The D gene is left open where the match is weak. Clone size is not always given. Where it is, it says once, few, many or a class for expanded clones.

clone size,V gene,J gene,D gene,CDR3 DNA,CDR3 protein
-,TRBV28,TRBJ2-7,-,TGTGCCAGCAGTCCGCAGAGGTCCTACGAGCAGTACTTC,CASSPQRSYEQYF
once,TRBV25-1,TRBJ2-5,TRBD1,TGTGCCAGCGCTCAGGGGGCACAAGAGACCCAGTACTTC,CASAQGAQETQYF
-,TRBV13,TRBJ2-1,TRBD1,TGTGCCAGCAGCTTGAGGACAGGGAGCAATGAGCAGTTCTTC,CASSLRTGSNEQFF
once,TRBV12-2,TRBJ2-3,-,TGTGCAAGTCGCTTAGTAGTGGCAGGGCCCTATCCTAGCACAGATACGCAGTATTTT,CASRLVVAGPYPSTDTQYF
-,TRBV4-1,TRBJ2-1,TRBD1,TGCGCCAGCAGCCCCGGGGGACAGGGCAACAATGAGCAGTTCTTC,CASSPGGQGNNEQFF
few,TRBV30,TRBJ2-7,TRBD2,TGTGCCTGGAGTGTGCTAGCGGGAGGGCCTGAGCAGTACTTC,CAWSVLAGGPEQYF
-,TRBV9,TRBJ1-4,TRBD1,TGTGCCAGCAGCGTGGGACAGGGGGCTGAAAAACTGTTTTTT,CASSVGQGAEKLFF
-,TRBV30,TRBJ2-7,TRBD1,TGTGCCTGGAGTGACCGGGACAGGGGAACCTACGAGCAGTACTTC,CAWSDRDRGTYEQYF
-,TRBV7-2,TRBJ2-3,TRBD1,TGTGCCAGCAGCATACAGGGGAAGGGTAGCACAGATACGCAGTATTTT,CASSIQGKGSTDTQYF
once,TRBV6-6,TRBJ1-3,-,TGTGCCAGCAGTGCCGAGGGCCGATTCTCTGGAAACACCATATATTTT,CASSAEGRFSGNTIYF
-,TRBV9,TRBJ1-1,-,TGTGCCAGCAGCTCCCTCGGCACTGAAGCTTTCTTT,CASSSLGTEAFF
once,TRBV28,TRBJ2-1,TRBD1,TGTGCCAGCAGTTTGTTGTCAGGGGGCGGCTACAATGAGCAGTTCTTC,CASSLLSGGGYNEQFF
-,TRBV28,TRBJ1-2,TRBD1,TGTGCCAGCAGCTCCACAGGGGACGGCTACACCTTC,CASSSTGDGYTF
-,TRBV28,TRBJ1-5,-,TGTGCCAGCAGTTTATTATCCTACACAGAGAGCAATCAGCCCCAGCATTTT,CASSLLSYTESNQPQHF
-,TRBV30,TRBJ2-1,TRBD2,TGTGCCTGGAGTGCTAAGACTAGCGGGGGACACAATGAGCAGTTCTTC,CAWSAKTSGGHNEQFF
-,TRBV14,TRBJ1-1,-,TGTGCCAGCAGTTCGCGGGGCAGGAACACTGAAGCTTTCTTT,CASSSRGRNTEAFF
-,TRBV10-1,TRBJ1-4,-,TGCGCCAGCAGTGATGGGGCAGCCACTGGTAATGAAAAACTGTTTTTT,CASSDGAATGNEKLFF
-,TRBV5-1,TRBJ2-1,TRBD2,TGCGCCAGCACCGTACTAGAGCGGGGTGAGCAGTTCTTC,CASTVLERGEQFF
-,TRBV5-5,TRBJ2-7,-,TGTGCCAGCAGCTTTAGACAGGCCACCTACGAGCAGTACTTC,CASSFRQATYEQYF
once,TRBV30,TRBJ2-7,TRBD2,TGTGCCTGGCAGCCGGGAGGTTCCTACGAGCAGTACTTC,CAWQPGGSYEQYF
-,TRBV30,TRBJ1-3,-,TGTGCCTGGAGTGTAATACAGGCAAGAGGAAACACCATATATTTT,CAWSVIQARGNTIYF
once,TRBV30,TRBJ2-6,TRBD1,TGTGCCTGGGATCCTCTTCCTCCGGGACAGGGGAGCTCTGGGGCCAACGTCCTGACTTTC,CAWDPLPPGQGSSGANVLTF
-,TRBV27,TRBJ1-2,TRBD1,TGTGCCAGCCGTATAACTACAGGGGGCGGGGGCTACACCTTC,CASRITTGGGGYTF
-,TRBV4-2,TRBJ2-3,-,TGTGCCAGCAGCCAAGGAGAAGCAGATACGCAGTATTTT,CASSQGEADTQYF
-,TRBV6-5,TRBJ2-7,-,TGTGCCAGCAGTCCCTTCGGGCGGGGTGCCTACGAGCAGTACTTC,CASSPFGRGAYEQYF
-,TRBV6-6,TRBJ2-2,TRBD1,TGTGCCAGCAGTTCGACAGGGGTAAACACCGGGGAGCTGTTTTTT,CASSSTGVNTGELFF
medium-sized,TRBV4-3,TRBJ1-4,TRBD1,TGCGCCAGCAGCCAACAGACCGGGACAGGGAATGAAAAACTGTTTTTT,CASSQQTGTGNEKLFF
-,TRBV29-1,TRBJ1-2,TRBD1,TGCAGCGTTGACTCGGACAGGGGTCGTTACACCTTC,CSVDSDRGRYTF
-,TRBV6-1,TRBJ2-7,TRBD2,TGTGCCAGCACCCCGGCCGGGACTAGCGACTACGAGCAGTACTTC,CASTPAGTSDYEQYF
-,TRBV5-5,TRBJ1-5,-,TGTGCCAGCAGCTTTGGACAGCCATATAGCAATCAGCCCCAGCATTTT,CASSFGQPYSNQPQHF
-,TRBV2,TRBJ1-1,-,TGTGCCAGCAGTCTGACAGTTGTAGTTGAAGCTTTCTTT,CASSLTVVVEAFF
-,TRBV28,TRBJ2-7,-,TGTGCCAGCAGTGCACTACAGGGTCGCGAGCAGTACTTC,CASSALQGREQYF
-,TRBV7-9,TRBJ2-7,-,TGTGCCAGCAGCTTAGGGGCAGTGAACTCCTACGAGCAGTACTTC,CASSLGAVNSYEQYF
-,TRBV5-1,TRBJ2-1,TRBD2,TGCGCCAGCAGCTTGGTATTTTGGGCTAGCGGGATCGGTCGTGCCTCCAATGAGCAGTTCTTC,CASSLVFWASGIGRASNEQFF
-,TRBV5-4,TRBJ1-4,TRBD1,TGTGCCAGCAGCTTGCAGGGGGCGAATGAAAAACTGTTTTTT,CASSLQGANEKLFF
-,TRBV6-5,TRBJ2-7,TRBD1,TGTGCCAGCAGTTCCGCCGGGACAGGGTTTTACGAGCAGTACTTC,CASSSAGTGFYEQYF
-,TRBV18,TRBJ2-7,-,TGTGCCAGCTCACTTACAGGGTATAACGAGCAGTACTTC,CASSLTGYNEQYF
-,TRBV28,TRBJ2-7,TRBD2,TGTGCCAGCAGTTTAGGAGGAGTCTGGGCGGGAGGGCCGCGGTACGAGCAGTACTTC,CASSLGGVWAGGPRYEQYF
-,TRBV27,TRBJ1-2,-,TGTGCCAGCCGCGGTTTTGCCGGGAGAGCTAACTATGGCTACACCTTC,CASRGFAGRANYGYTF
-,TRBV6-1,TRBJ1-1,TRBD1,TGTGCCAGCACCAAAGGGACAGCGAACACTGAAGCTGTCTTT,CASTKGTANTEAVF
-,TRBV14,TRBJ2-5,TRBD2,TGTGCCAGCAGCCCTCTAGCGGAAAAAGAGACCCAGTACTTC,CASSPLAEKETQYF
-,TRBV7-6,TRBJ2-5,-,TGTGCCAGCAGCTTACCACTTGCGGAGAAAGAGACCCAGTACTTC,CASSLPLAEKETQYF
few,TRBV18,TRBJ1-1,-,TGTGCCAGCTCACCACAGGGGTCGGACACTGAAGCTTTCTTT,CASSPQGSDTEAFF
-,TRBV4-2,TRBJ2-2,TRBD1,TGTGCCAGCAGTCGAGGGACAGGGGGGACCGGGGAGCTGTTTTTT,CASSRGTGGTGELFF
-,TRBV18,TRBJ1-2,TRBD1,TGTGCCAGCTCCCCCGGACAGGGGGTCTATGGCTACACCTTC,CASSPGQGVYGYTF
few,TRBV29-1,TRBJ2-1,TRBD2,TGCAGCGCGAGAGGGCGGGAGCTCTACAATGAGCAGTTCTTC,CSARGRELYNEQFF
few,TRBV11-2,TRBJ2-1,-,TGTGCCAGCAGCTTATCCCCTAAAAATGAGCAGTTCTTC,CASSLSPKNEQFF
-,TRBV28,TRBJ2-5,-,TGTGCCAGCAATCTGGCTGGTGAGACCCAGTACTTC,CASNLAGETQYF